This T cell receptor beta chain was retrieved from a study of tumor-infiltrating lymphocytes in primary liver carcinoma. Study-wide background: Tumor lesions were T1-T3 N0M0 and spanned about 4.2 to 11 cm. Study findings and constraints: Blood fell significantly below tumors in its top-250-clone fraction (p = 0.039). Pairs comparing tumor with adjacent tissue or blood overlapped less than pairs drawn from tumor regions.

The authors made TCR beta cDNA from approximately 500 ng total RNA with a constant-region primer. Modified slightly, ARM-PCR produced TCR beta libraries over three nested multiplex PCR rounds. A C-beta reverse primer and TRBV1-TRBV30 forward primers served in each of the first two PCR rounds, at about 10 cycles apiece. TCRdb ran MiXCR on the multiplex PCR reads and lists one entry per CDR3 protein. The sample carries about 22,000 distinct CDR3 sequences, approximately 80% recorded once. CDR3 length equals 15 residues. Germline CDR1 SGHNT, CDR2 YYREEE (reference sequence). On this clonotype itself: Antigen: not known. One end of the junction varies from germline; a read error may be responsible.

It was from roughly 20-30 mg of unsorted bulk tissue that RNA and DNA were co-extracted. All patients had surgically resected primary liver carcinoma. Specimen: liver tumor tissue from sampling region 2. Subset in this sample: tumor region T2, inferior pole. This clonotype originated in a woman aged 30 to 39 with primary liver carcinoma and hepatitis B virus infection. The chain employs TRBV5-4 and TRBJ2-3, with D maybe TRBD2 (5 bases). CDR3 protein: CVSSPPVMEADTQYF. The CDR3 DNA is TGTGTCAGCAGCCCGCCCGTGATGGAGGCGGATACGCAGTATTTT.